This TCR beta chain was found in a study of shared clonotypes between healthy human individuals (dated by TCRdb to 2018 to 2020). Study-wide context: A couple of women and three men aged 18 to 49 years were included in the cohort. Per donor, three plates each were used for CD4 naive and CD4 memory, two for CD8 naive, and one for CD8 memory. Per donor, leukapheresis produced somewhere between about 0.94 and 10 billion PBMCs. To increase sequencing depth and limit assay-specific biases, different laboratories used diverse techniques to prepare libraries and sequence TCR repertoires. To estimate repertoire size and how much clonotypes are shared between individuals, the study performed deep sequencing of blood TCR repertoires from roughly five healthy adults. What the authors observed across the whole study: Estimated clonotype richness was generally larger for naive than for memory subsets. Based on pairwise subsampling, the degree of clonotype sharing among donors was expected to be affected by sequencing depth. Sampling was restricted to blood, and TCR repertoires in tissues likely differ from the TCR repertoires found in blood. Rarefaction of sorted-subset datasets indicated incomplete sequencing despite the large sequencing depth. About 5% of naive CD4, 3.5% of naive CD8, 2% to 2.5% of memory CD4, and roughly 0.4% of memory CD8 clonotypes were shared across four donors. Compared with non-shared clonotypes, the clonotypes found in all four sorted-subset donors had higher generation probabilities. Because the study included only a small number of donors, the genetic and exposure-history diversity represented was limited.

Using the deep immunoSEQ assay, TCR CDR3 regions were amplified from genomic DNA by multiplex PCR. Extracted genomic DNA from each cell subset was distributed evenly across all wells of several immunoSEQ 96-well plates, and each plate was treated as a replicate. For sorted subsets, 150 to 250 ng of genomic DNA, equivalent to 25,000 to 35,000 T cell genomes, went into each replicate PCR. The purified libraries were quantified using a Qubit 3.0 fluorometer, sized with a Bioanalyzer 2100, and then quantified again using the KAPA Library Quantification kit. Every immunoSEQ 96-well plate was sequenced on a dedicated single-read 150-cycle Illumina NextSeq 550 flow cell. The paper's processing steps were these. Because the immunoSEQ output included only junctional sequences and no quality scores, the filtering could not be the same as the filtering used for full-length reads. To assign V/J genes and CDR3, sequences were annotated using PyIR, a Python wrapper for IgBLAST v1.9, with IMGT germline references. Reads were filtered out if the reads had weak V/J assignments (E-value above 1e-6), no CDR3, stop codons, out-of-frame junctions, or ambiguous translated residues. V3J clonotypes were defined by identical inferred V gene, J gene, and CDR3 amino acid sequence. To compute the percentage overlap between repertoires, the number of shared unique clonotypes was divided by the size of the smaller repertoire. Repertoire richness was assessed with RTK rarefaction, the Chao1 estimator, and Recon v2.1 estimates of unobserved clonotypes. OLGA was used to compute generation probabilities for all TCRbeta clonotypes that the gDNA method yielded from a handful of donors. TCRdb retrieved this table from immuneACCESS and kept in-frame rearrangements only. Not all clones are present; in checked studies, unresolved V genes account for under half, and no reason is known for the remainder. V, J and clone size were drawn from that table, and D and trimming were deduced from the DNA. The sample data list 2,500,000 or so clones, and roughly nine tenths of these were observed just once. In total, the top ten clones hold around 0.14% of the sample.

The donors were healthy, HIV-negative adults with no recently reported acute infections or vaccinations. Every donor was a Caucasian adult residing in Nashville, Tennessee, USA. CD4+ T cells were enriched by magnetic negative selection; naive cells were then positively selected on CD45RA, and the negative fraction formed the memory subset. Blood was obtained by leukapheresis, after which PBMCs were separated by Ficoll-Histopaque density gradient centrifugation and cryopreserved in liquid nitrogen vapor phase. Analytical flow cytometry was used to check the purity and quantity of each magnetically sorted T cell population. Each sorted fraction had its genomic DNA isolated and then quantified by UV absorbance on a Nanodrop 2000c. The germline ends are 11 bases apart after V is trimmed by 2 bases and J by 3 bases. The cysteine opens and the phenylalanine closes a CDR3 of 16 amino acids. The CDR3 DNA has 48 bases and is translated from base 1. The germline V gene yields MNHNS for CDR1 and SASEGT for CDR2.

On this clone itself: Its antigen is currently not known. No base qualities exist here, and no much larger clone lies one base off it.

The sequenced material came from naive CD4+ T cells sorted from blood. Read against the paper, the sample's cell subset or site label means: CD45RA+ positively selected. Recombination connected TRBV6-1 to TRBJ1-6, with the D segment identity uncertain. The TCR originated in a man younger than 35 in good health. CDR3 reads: CASSETPGIYNSPLHF. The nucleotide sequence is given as TGTGCCAGCAGTGAAACACCCGGAATCTATAATTCACCCCTCCACTTT.